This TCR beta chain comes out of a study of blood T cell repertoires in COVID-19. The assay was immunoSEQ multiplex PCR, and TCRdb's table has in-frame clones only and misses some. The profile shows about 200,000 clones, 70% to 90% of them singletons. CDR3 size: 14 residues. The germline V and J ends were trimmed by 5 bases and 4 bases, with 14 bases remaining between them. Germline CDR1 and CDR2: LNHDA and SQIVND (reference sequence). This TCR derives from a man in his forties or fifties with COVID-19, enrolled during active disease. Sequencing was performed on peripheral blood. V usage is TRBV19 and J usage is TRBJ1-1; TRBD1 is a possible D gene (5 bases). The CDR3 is CASSPSRVGTEAFF. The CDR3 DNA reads TGTGCCAGTAGTCCCTCCAGGGTTGGCACTGAAGCTTTCTTT.